Listed below are T cell receptor beta chains from one sample, sequenced in a study of blood T cell repertoires in COVID-19. The data were produced by immunoSEQ multiplex PCR, yet TCRdb's version contains in-frame clones alone and is incomplete. The sample lists 85,000 to 110,000 clones; roughly 87% were seen once. Sequenced sample: peripheral blood. These receptor sequences come from a human donor in a cohort sampled during active COVID-19. Each CDR3 is given with its conserved first and last residue. The D gene is left open where the match is weak. Part of the rows lack a size; the others show once, few, many or a class for expanded clones.

V gene	J gene	clone size	D gene	CDR3 DNA	CDR3 protein
TRBV9	TRBJ2-7	NA	NA	TGTGCCAGCAGCGTAGGGGTCGGGGGTCACAACGAGCAGTACTTC	CASSVGVGGHNEQYF
TRBV29-1	TRBJ1-2	NA	TRBD1	TGCAGCGGTGGACAGGACTATGGCTACACCTTC	CSGGQDYGYTF
TRBV4-1	TRBJ2-1	NA	NA	TGCGCCAGCAGCCTCGAGTACAATGAGCAGTTCTTC	CASSLEYNEQFF
TRBV5-1	TRBJ2-4	NA	NA	TGCGCCAGCAGCCCTGCCGGTGGGCTTACCAAAAACATTCAGTACTTC	CASSPAGGLTKNIQYF
TRBV11-2	TRBJ2-5	NA	NA	TGTGCCAGCAGCTTAGGAGGGCCAGTACAAGAGACCCAGTACTTC	CASSLGGPVQETQYF
TRBV28	TRBJ1-4	NA	NA	TGTGCCGGGGGCGGGAGTAATGAAAAACTGTTTTTT	CAGGGSNEKLFF
TRBV9	TRBJ2-2	NA	NA	TGTGCCAGCAGCTCTAACACCGGGGAGCTGTTTTTT	CASSSNTGELFF
TRBV7-9	TRBJ1-5	NA	NA	TGTGCCAGCAGCTTGGCAGCGGGAGCCAGAAATCAGCCCCAGCATTTT	CASSLAAGARNQPQHF
TRBV5-1	TRBJ1-1	NA	TRBD1	TGCGCCAGCAGCGAAGGACAGGGGTTCGACACTGAAGCTTTCTTT	CASSEGQGFDTEAFF
TRBV29-1	TRBJ1-2	few	TRBD1	TGCAGCGTTGGAGGGGGGACAGGGGAGATCTATGGCTACACCTTC	CSVGGGTGEIYGYTF
TRBV5-1	TRBJ2-5	NA	TRBD2	TGCGCCAGCAGCCCGCGGACTAGCGGGAAGTACCAAGAGACCCAGTACTTC	CASSPRTSGKYQETQYF
TRBV7-9	TRBJ1-2	NA	NA	TGTGCCAGCAGCTTAGCGCCCGCAGGGGCCTATGGCTACACCTTC	CASSLAPAGAYGYTF
TRBV30	TRBJ1-5	NA	NA	TGTGCCTGGAGTCAGAGGGTGGAGCTGCCCCAGCATTTT	CAWSQRVELPQHF
TRBV29-1	TRBJ1-4	NA	NA	TGCAGCGTAAGACAGTCAACTAATGAAAAACTGTTTTTT	CSVRQSTNEKLFF
TRBV6-4	TRBJ2-1	NA	NA	TGTGCCAGCAGTGATAGCTTTACAAGCTCCTACAATGAGCAGTTCTTC	CASSDSFTSSYNEQFF
TRBV2	TRBJ1-1	NA	NA	TGTGCCAGCAGGGGGGAGGTCGAAGCTTTCTTT	CASRGEVEAFF
TRBV29-1	TRBJ2-1	NA	TRBD1	TGCAGCGTTGAAGAACGGGACAGTTCCATCGTTGGCAACAATGAGCAGTTCTTC	CSVEERDSSIVGNNEQFF
TRBV10-3	TRBJ1-3	NA	TRBD1	TGTGCCATCAGTGGGGGCCAGGGGGCCTCCGGAAACACCATATATTTT	CAISGGQGASGNTIYF
TRBV9	TRBJ1-6	NA	TRBD1	TGTGCCAGCAGCAGTGGGACAGGACATTCTGATTGGGATTCACCCCTCCACTTT	CASSSGTGHSDWDSPLHF
TRBV19	TRBJ1-2	NA	TRBD1	TGTGCCAGTAGTACTATACTGGGGACAGGGAACTATGGCTACACCTTC	CASSTILGTGNYGYTF
TRBV18	TRBJ1-3	NA	NA	TGTGCCAGCTCCCGCCGTGCCAAAGACGGCGGCCCCTCTGGAAACACCATATATTTT	CASSRRAKDGGPSGNTIYF
TRBV19	TRBJ2-5	NA	NA	TGTGCCAGTAGTCCCGGACGGTTGGTGGCACTAGAAGGGTTCGCGGAGACCCAGTACTTC	CASSPGRLVALEGFAETQYF
TRBV28	TRBJ1-2	NA	NA	TGTGCCAGTGGGGCCTCGGGCTACACCTTC	CASGASGYTF
TRBV3-1/TRBV3-2	TRBJ2-7	NA	NA	TGTGCCAGCAGCCAAGGTATCGGCTACGAGCAGTACTTC	CASSQGIGYEQYF
TRBV19	TRBJ2-7	large	TRBD1	TGTGCCAGTAGTATGGCAGGGGGCCTTGGGGAGCAGTACTTC	CASSMAGGLGEQYF
TRBV15	TRBJ2-3	NA	TRBD1	TGTGCCACCAGCACGGGACAGAGCACAGATACGCAGTATTTT	CATSTGQSTDTQYF
TRBV6-5	TRBJ1-6	NA	NA	TGTGCCAGCAGTTACTCGAGTCCGGGAAGGACACCCCTCCACTTT	CASSYSSPGRTPLHF
TRBV6-6	TRBJ1-3	NA	TRBD1	TGTGCCAGCAGTTTCGGACAGGGGAGTGGAAACACCATATATTTT	CASSFGQGSGNTIYF
TRBV28	TRBJ1-1	NA	TRBD1	TGTGCCAGCAGTCCTTCCGGGACAGATTCCTTGGGAGACACTGAAGCTTTCTTT	CASSPSGTDSLGDTEAFF
TRBV11-2	TRBJ2-3	NA	NA	TGTGCCAGCAGCTCCTGGGGGGGCTACACAGATACGCAGTATTTT	CASSSWGGYTDTQYF
TRBV19	TRBJ1-2	NA	NA	TGTGCCACCCAACCGGGGGGGGTATACTATGGCTACACCTTC	CATQPGGVYYGYTF
TRBV12-3/TRBV12-4	TRBJ2-1	NA	NA	TGTGCCAGCAGTTCCCCGGGGAGACAGTTCTTC	CASSSPGRQFF
TRBV5-1	TRBJ2-1	NA	NA	TGCGCCAGCAGCTTCGGGGGGACAATCGATGAGCAGTTCTTC	CASSFGGTIDEQFF
TRBV9	TRBJ2-1	NA	NA	TGTGCCAGCAGCGTAGCCATTGGCGGATCCGGTTCCTACAATGAGCAGTTCTTC	CASSVAIGGSGSYNEQFF
TRBV5-1	TRBJ1-1	NA	NA	TGCGCCAGCAGCTTGGCGGCAGGGGCCGCAGTCACTGAAGCTTTCTTT	CASSLAAGAAVTEAFF
TRBV9	TRBJ1-1	NA	NA	TGTGCCAGCAGCGAAAGGGGCGTTGATGAAGCTTTCTTT	CASSERGVDEAFF
TRBV6-5	TRBJ2-5	NA	TRBD2	TGTGCCAGCAGTTACTCTGCTAGCGGGGGTTTGGAGACCCAGTACTTC	CASSYSASGGLETQYF
TRBV11-2	TRBJ2-7	NA	NA	TGTGCCAGCAGCTTAGGGGGGGAATCTCACTCCGAGCAGTACTTC	CASSLGGESHSEQYF
TRBV6-5	TRBJ2-7	NA	NA	TGTGCCAGCAGTTACCGGGACAAGTTCTACGAGCAGTACTTC	CASSYRDKFYEQYF
TRBV7-9	TRBJ2-1	NA	NA	TGTGCCAGCAGCTTATATAGGGGCAATGAGCAGTTCTTC	CASSLYRGNEQFF
TRBV19	TRBJ1-2	NA	TRBD1	TGTGCCAGTATGGGGACAGGGAATAACTATGGCTACACCTTC	CASMGTGNNYGYTF
TRBV7-9	TRBJ2-7	NA	NA	TGTGCCAGCAGCTTTAGGGGTAACATGGGTTACTTC	CASSFRGNMGYF
TRBV24-1	TRBJ2-5	NA	TRBD1	TGTGCCACCAGTGGGGGTCCGGGACAGGGGATTCAAGAGACCCAGTACTTC	CATSGGPGQGIQETQYF
TRBV7-9	TRBJ2-1	NA	NA	TGTGCCAGCAGCCTCACTAGGAACTTTATGGATGAGCAGTTCTTC	CASSLTRNFMDEQFF
TRBV20-1	TRBJ1-5	NA	NA	TGCAGTGCTAGTCGACTGTCTAATCAGCCCCAGCATTTT	CSASRLSNQPQHF
TRBV5-4	TRBJ1-6	NA	TRBD1	TGTGCCAGCAGCCTGGAGGCGCAGGGGGCCGATTCACCCCTCCACTTT	CASSLEAQGADSPLHF
TRBV2	TRBJ2-1	NA	NA	TGTGCCAGCAGTCTGGCGGAGAGCTCCTACAATGAGCAGTTCTTC	CASSLAESSYNEQFF
TRBV4-2	TRBJ2-2	NA	TRBD1	TGTGCCAGCAGACAGGGGTGGGACACCGGGGAGCTGTTTTTT	CASRQGWDTGELFF
TRBV18	TRBJ1-6	NA	TRBD1	TGTGCCAGCTCACCGGGGACAGGGGATTCACCCCTCCACTTT	CASSPGTGDSPLHF
TRBV3-1/TRBV3-2	TRBJ1-3	NA	NA	TGTGCCAGCAGCCAAGTGGTCACAGTCAACTCTGGAAACACCATATATTTT	CASSQVVTVNSGNTIYF
TRBV3-1/TRBV3-2	TRBJ2-2	NA	TRBD1	TGTGCCAGCAGCCGACAGGGCGGGGAGCTGTTTTTT	CASSRQGGELFF